These 21 T cell receptor beta chains came from one sample sequenced in a study of T cell responses to AZD1222 COVID-19 vaccine. Assay: immunoSEQ multiplex PCR; the TCRdb copy retains only in-frame clones and omits some. The sample contains about 110,000 clones, over 85% of which appear only once. Sequenced material: peripheral blood, taken on day 0 of MenACWY control vaccination. Receptors originate from an adult in good health.

The genes are TRBV2 and TRBJ1-6; weak D call: TRBD1 (5 bases). Per the germline V gene, CDR1 is SNHLY and CDR2 is FYNNEI. The ends were cut back, 3 bases at V and 7 bases at J, with 7 bases in the middle. The CDR3 totals 13 residues. The CDR3, as DNA: TGTGCCAGCAGTGACAGGGACAATTCACCCCTCCACTTT. Protein sequence: CASSDRDNSPLHF.

The chain joins TRBV30 to TRBJ1-2; no definite D call. The CDR3 is 13 amino acids. Looked up from germline, CDR1 is GTSNPN and CDR2 is SVGIG (reference sequence). V was shortened by 2 bases and J by 4 bases, with 11 bases between the two germline ends. The CDR3 coding sequence is TGTGCCTGGAGTCCGGACGGCTCCTATGGCTACACCTTC. This codes for CAWSPDGSYGYTF.

This clone was observed a single time. This rearrangement joins TRBV4-1 to TRBJ1-2; D ambiguous. Between the trimmed V and J ends, which lost 1 base and 3 bases, there was a span of 9 bases. Germline V gene data show CDR1 as MGHRA and CDR2 as YSYEKL. The CDR3 loop spans 14 amino acids. CDR3 nucleotide sequence: TGCGCCAGCAGCCAAGCCTTCAGCTACTATGGCTACACCTTC. This translates into CASSQAFSYYGYTF.

This rearrangement joins TRBV2 to TRBJ1-1; maybe TRBD1 (6 bases). Germline V gene data show CDR1 as SNHLY and CDR2 as FYNNEI. There are 12 residues in the CDR3. V was clipped by 6 bases and J by 7 bases, with 12 bases between them. The CDR3 reads CASRLQGLEAFF. The CDR3, as DNA: TGTGCCAGCAGGTTACAGGGCCTTGAAGCTTTCTTT.

The chain links TRBV3-1 (or the pseudogene TRBV3-2) to TRBJ2-5; the D is unclear. The V gene lost 0 bases and the J gene lost 5 bases, with 10 bases spanning the gap. The germline CDR1 and CDR2 sequences are LGHDT and YNNKEL (reference sequence). This CDR3 region has 14 residues. CDR3 nucleotides: TGTGCCAGCAGCCAAGATCTTGCCGATGAGACCCAGTACTTC. It specifies CASSQDLADETQYF.

This clone was detected once. The CDR3 reads CASSIAPAGVPDTQYF. The DNA for the CDR3 is TGTGCCAGTAGTATAGCTCCAGCGGGAGTTCCAGATACGCAGTATTTT. The chain employs TRBV19 and TRBJ2-3; 8 bases align to TRBD2. From germline, CDR1 is LNHDA and CDR2 SQIVND (reference sequence). CDR3 length: 16 amino acids. Trimming at V came to 1 base and at J to 4 bases, leaving 7 bases not matched to a gene.

The chain couples TRBV3-1 (or the pseudogene TRBV3-2) to TRBJ1-1, with 10 bases identical to TRBD1. CDR3 length: 14 amino acids. Looked up from germline, CDR1 is LGHDT and CDR2 is YNNKEL (reference sequence). V shed 11 bases, J shed 1 base, and the junction held 7 bases outside the gene matches. Here the CDR3 reads CAVRDRGWNTEAFF. In DNA form, the CDR3 reads TGTGCCGTCCGGGACAGGGGATGGAACACTGAAGCTTTCTTT.

The chain recombines TRBV5-1 with TRBJ2-7; 12 bases map to TRBD2. The CDR3 loop spans 15 amino acids. The germline gives CDR1 SGHRS, CDR2 YFSETQ. The trim removed 3 bases at V and 2 bases at J, leaving 3 bases unmatched. This CDR3 is CASSSPSGGAYEQYF. The CDR3, as DNA: TGCGCCAGCAGCTCTCCTAGCGGGGGGGCCTACGAGCAGTACTTC.

With respect to this clone: This same CDR3 is encoded by further DNA sequences in the sample. This chain connects TRBV7-3 to TRBJ2-7; 7 bases agree with TRBD2. The CDR3 is made up of 13 amino acids. Germline CDR1 SGHTA, CDR2 FQGTGA. After removal of 2 bases from V and 4 bases from J, the junction contained 2 bases not matched to a gene. The CDR3: CASSLGAGYEQYF. As DNA, the CDR3 is TGTGCCAGCAGCTTAGGAGCGGGGTACGAGCAGTACTTC.

V usage is TRBV7-2 and J usage is TRBJ2-3, with D perhaps being TRBD1 or TRBD2 (5 bases each). The CDR3 has 14 amino acids. In germline, CDR1 is SGHTA, CDR2 FQGNSA. The ends were cut back, 8 bases at V and 6 bases at J, with 18 bases in the middle. The CDR3 region is CASSPGTPGDTQYF. The CDR3 DNA is TGTGCCAGCTCTCCCGGGACGCCGGGCGATACGCAGTATTTT. Combining the CDR3 with reference TRBV7-2 and TRBJ2-3 gives the whole variable domain GAGVSQSPSNKVTEKGKDVELRCDPISGHTALYWYRQSLGQGLEFLIYFQGNSAPDKSGLPSDRFSAERTGGSVSTLTIQRTQQEDSAVYLCASSPGTPGDTQYFGPGTRLTVL.

V is TRBV27 and J is TRBJ2-5, with 8 bases lining up with TRBD2. The CDR3 has 16 amino acids. Germline V lookup: CDR1 MNHEY, CDR2 SMNVEV (reference sequence). V was clipped by 4 bases and J by 5 bases; unmatched bases: 12. CDR3 region: CASSSRTSWEGETQYF. The CDR3 bases are TGTGCCAGCAGTTCGCGGACTAGCTGGGAAGGGGAGACCCAGTACTTC.

The chain uses TRBV18 and TRBJ1-6, with 9 bases identical to TRBD1. Germline CDR1 is KGHSH and CDR2 is LQKENI. Trimming cost V 1 base and J 7 bases; bases outside gene matches: 2. The CDR3 is 15 residues long. The CDR3 here is CASSPRTGENSPLHF. In DNA, the CDR3 is TGTGCCAGCTCACCACGGACAGGGGAGAATTCACCCCTCCACTTT.

The V gene is TRBV9, the J gene TRBJ2-7; TRBD2 aligns across 7 bases. Per germline, CDR1 SGDLS and CDR2 YYNGEE. Trimming removed 0 bases from V and 0 bases from J; junction bases left unmatched: 3. This CDR3 is built from 15 residues. CDR3 bases: TGTGCCAGCAGCGTAGGCGGGGGTCGCTCCTACGAGCAGTACTTC. Its protein product is CASSVGGGRSYEQYF.

V is TRBV9 and J is TRBJ2-3; 9 bases fit TRBD1. This CDR3 contains 16 residues. The V segment lost 4 bases and the J segment 1 base; nucleotides outside the gene matches: 7. Germline V gene sequence: CDR1 SGDLS, CDR2 YYNGEE. The CDR3 sequence is CASSPRTGAGTDTQYF. CDR3 nucleotides: TGTGCCAGCAGCCCCCGGACAGGGGCGGGCACAGATACGCAGTATTTT.

The V call is TRBV7-9, the J call TRBJ1-6; D is unclear. CDR3 length equals 16 residues. V shed 4 bases and J shed 6 bases, with 16 bases lying between them. Looked up from germline, CDR1 is SEHNR and CDR2 is FQNEAQ (reference sequence). The CDR3 reads CASSSRSGSGNSPLHF. The CDR3 DNA is TGTGCCAGCAGCTCTCGTTCGGGGTCGGGTAATTCACCCCTCCACTTT. The whole variable domain, filled in from reference TRBV7-9 and TRBJ1-6, reads DTGVSQNPRHKITKRGQNVTFRCDPISEHNRLYWYRQTLGQGPEFLTYFQNEAQLEKSRLLSDRFSAERPKGSFSTLEIQRTEQGDSAMYLCASSSRSGSGNSPLHFGNGTRLTVT.

This sequence joins TRBV30 and TRBJ2-3; TRBD2 aligns across 8 bases. CDR1 is GTSNPN and CDR2 is SVGIG in the germline V gene (reference sequence). This CDR3 is 13 amino acids long. The trim removed 0 bases at V and 6 bases at J, leaving 2 bases unmatched. The CDR3 here is CAWSVAGADTQYF. CDR3 DNA sequence: TGTGCCTGGAGTGTAGCGGGGGCCGATACGCAGTATTTT.

The rearrangement links TRBV7-8 to TRBJ2-7, with a tentative D call TRBD2 (6 bases). The CDR3 sequence is 13 residues long. Germline loops: CDR1 SGHVS, CDR2 FQNEAQ. The V end was cut by 4 bases, the J end by 7 bases, with 14 bases between. CDR3 bases: TGTGCCAGCAGCTCCAGACGCGCGGGGGAGCAGTACTTC. As protein: CASSSRRAGEQYF.

The chain is built from TRBV19 and TRBJ1-3; D may be TRBD1 (5 bases). Germline V lookup: CDR1 LNHDA, CDR2 SQIVND (reference sequence). The CDR3 is 18 amino acids. V lost 6 bases, J lost 2 bases, and 23 bases lay in between. The CDR3 DNA reads as TGTGCCAGTAGGAACATCAGGATCGGGGGAAAGACTGGAAACACCATATATTTT. Protein: CASRNIRIGGKTGNTIYF.

The chain carries TRBV28 and TRBJ1-1; no clear D gene. V was shortened by 5 bases and J by 1 base, with 8 bases between the two germline ends. Looked up from germline, CDR1 is MDHEN and CDR2 is SYDVKM. The CDR3 totals 13 residues. CDR3 loop: CASSPPENTEAFF. CDR3 nucleotides: TGTGCCAGCAGTCCCCCGGAGAACACTGAAGCTTTCTTT.

This sequence joins TRBV28 and TRBJ1-6; maybe TRBD1 (5 bases). The CDR3 runs to 13 residues. Germline V gene data show CDR1 as MDHEN and CDR2 as SYDVKM. Trimming removed 3 bases at V and 8 bases at J, with 8 bases between. CDR3 DNA sequence: TGTGCCAGCAGTTTGGGGACGTATTCACCCCTCCACTTT. Translated, it gives CASSLGTYSPLHF.

The V call is TRBV19, the J call TRBJ2-7; TRBD1 matches at 7 bases. This CDR3 comprises 14 residues. The trim removed 4 bases at V and 4 bases at J, leaving 7 bases unmatched. The germline V gene has CDR1 LNHDA and CDR2 SQIVND (reference sequence). CDR3 in amino acids: CASSTMDRLYEQYF. The CDR3 DNA is TGTGCCAGTAGTACGATGGACAGGCTGTACGAGCAGTACTTC.